This entry lists 30 T cell receptor beta chains sequenced from one sample in a study of blood T cell repertoires in COVID-19 (dated by TCRdb to the early 2020s). Receptor amplification or capture employed the immunoSEQ multiplex PCR assay. TCRdb limited this immuneACCESS table to in-frame rearrangements with V and J called. A share of clones is missing; checked studies link under half to unresolved V genes, and the rest is unexplained. In all, the sample holds approximately 200,000 clones, and about 88% of those were seen once. The ten largest clones represent roughly 2.9% of the sample. The specimen was peripheral blood. Source of these receptors: a young woman with active or convalescent COVID-19.

This chain uses TRBV11-1 with TRBJ2-2, with TRBD2 matching 10 bases. Germline V gene lookup returns CDR1 SGHAT and CDR2 FQDESV (reference sequence). The length of the CDR3 is 16 residues. J gave up 6 bases and V 3 bases, and 7 bases lay outside the gene matches. CDR3 nucleotides: TGTGCCAGCAGCTTTTTGGCTAGCGGGAGTTCCGGGGAGCTGTTTTTT. This sequence encodes CASSFLASGSSGELFF.

V gene TRBV4-1 combines with J gene TRBJ1-2; D is ambiguous. The CDR3 has 15 amino acids. The V gene lost 0 bases and the J gene lost 9 bases, with 17 bases spanning the gap. The germline V gene has CDR1 MGHRA and CDR2 YSYEKL. The chain's CDR3 is CASSQDQMLSGSYTF. CDR3 in DNA: TGCGCCAGCAGCCAAGATCAAATGCTTTCGGGGAGCTACACCTTC.

This rearrangement joins TRBV20-1 to TRBJ1-2; D call uncertain. Trimming removed 5 bases at V and 7 bases at J, with 11 bases between. The CDR3 contains 11 residues. The germline CDR1 and CDR2 sequences are DFQATT and SNEGSKA (reference sequence). In DNA form, the CDR3 reads TGCAGTGCTCAAGAGAGGATTGGCTACACCTTC. It translates to CSAQERIGYTF.

V usage is TRBV5-1 and J usage is TRBJ2-2; 7 bases fit TRBD1. Germline CDR1 and CDR2: SGHRS and YFSETQ. The CDR3 has 16 residues. The V gene end was trimmed by 4 bases and the J gene end by 1 base; junction bases not matched to a gene: 7. The CDR3 coding sequence is TGCGCCAGCAGCCTGGGTGGGACAGTGAACACCGGGGAGCTGTTTTTT. The encoded protein is CASSLGGTVNTGELFF.

The chain is built from TRBV19 and TRBJ2-2, with a possible D match to TRBD2 (5 bases). The germline CDR1 and CDR2 sequences are LNHDA and SQIVND (reference sequence). The CDR3 loop spans 17 amino acids. Deletions cut 0 bases from V and 4 bases from J, with 15 bases between. CDR3 loop: CASSIEVRGRGTGELFF. In DNA, the CDR3 is TGTGCCAGTAGTATAGAGGTCCGGGGTCGGGGCACCGGGGAGCTGTTTTTT.

V gene TRBV2 combines with J gene TRBJ2-3; 9 positions match TRBD1. The CDR3 runs to 15 residues. J lost 9 bases, V lost 3 bases, and 10 bases had no gene match. Looked up from germline, CDR1 is SNHLY and CDR2 is FYNNEI. CDR3 nucleotide sequence: TGTGCCAGCAGTGATGATAACAGGGGGCCGGGGACGCAGTATTTT. As protein: CASSDDNRGPGTQYF.

V usage is TRBV9 and J usage is TRBJ2-1; D perhaps matches TRBD2 (5 bases). V was trimmed by 0 bases and J by 5 bases, leaving 18 bases between them. Germline CDR1 reads SGDLS; CDR2 reads YYNGEE. The CDR3 consists of 17 residues. This CDR3 is CASSVGLGGRDNNEQFF. The DNA of the CDR3 is TGTGCCAGCAGCGTAGGGTTAGGAGGACGGGATAACAATGAGCAGTTCTTC.

The chain links TRBV28 to TRBJ2-2, with TRBD1 matching over 11 bases. The CDR3 spans 15 residues. Trimming took 10 bases from V and 4 from J; bases not matched to a gene: 8. The V gene's germline CDR1 is MDHEN and CDR2 SYDVKM. CDR3 residues: CATNPGTGGTGELFF. The CDR3 DNA is TGTGCCACCAACCCCGGGACAGGGGGCACCGGGGAGCTGTTTTTT.

This clone was observed a single time. The chain uses TRBV27 and TRBJ1-1, with TRBD1 as a possible D gene (5 bases). This CDR3 has 15 amino acids. Deletions cut 2 bases from V and 3 bases from J, with 13 bases between. CDR1 MNHEY and CDR2 SMNVEV come from the germline V gene (reference sequence). The CDR3 reads CASSLTPGTYTEAFF. The DNA of the CDR3 is TGTGCCAGCAGTTTAACCCCAGGGACTTACACTGAAGCTTTCTTT.

The rearrangement joins TRBV18 to TRBJ2-4, with 8 positions matching TRBD1. Germline CDR1 reads KGHSH; CDR2 reads LQKENI. The V gene end was trimmed by 4 bases and the J gene end by 4 bases; junction bases not matched to a gene: 3. The CDR3 consists of 14 residues. CDR3 DNA: TGTGCCAGCTCACGGGACAGGTTAAAAAACATTCAGTACTTC. Translation gives CASSRDRLKNIQYF.

The chain recombines TRBV3-1 (or the pseudogene TRBV3-2) with TRBJ2-3, with 7 positions matching TRBD1. Germline V lookup: CDR1 LGHDT, CDR2 YNNKEL (reference sequence). The V segment lost 5 bases and the J segment 4 bases; nucleotides outside the gene matches: 6. CDR3 length equals 14 residues. Here the CDR3 reads CASSIRQGSDTQYF. Written as DNA, the CDR3 is TGTGCCAGCAGCATTCGACAGGGATCAGATACGCAGTATTTT.

The DNA of the CDR3 is TGTGCCAGCCACGCCTCGACAGTTACGAACACTGAAGCTTTCTTT. Residues: CASHASTVTNTEAFF. V and J are TRBV19 and TRBJ1-1; possibly TRBD1 for D (5 bases). Germline-derived CDR1 and CDR2 are LNHDA and SQIVND (reference sequence). This CDR3 spans 15 amino acids. Trimming took 9 bases from V and 1 from J, leaving 18 bases between them.

The rearrangement links TRBV6-5 to TRBJ1-4; possible D gene TRBD1, 5 bases. The germline V and J ends were trimmed by 3 bases and 3 bases, with 14 bases remaining between them. The CDR3 is made up of 16 amino acids. CDR1 and CDR2 from the germline V gene are MNHEY and SVGAGI. The CDR3 region is CASSYSGGVPNEKLFF. CDR3 nucleotide sequence: TGTGCCAGCAGTTATTCTGGGGGGGTACCTAATGAAAAACTGTTTTTT.

The V call is TRBV5-6, the J call TRBJ2-7; possible D gene TRBD2, 6 bases. Germline V gives CDR1 SGHDT, CDR2 YYEEEE. The V end lost 5 bases, the J end lost 3 bases, and 12 bases lay between the germline ends. The CDR3 totals 13 residues. The CDR3 spells CASRAGSNYEQYF. The CDR3 coding sequence is TGTGCCAGCAGAGCCGGGAGCAACTACGAGCAGTACTTC.

The V and J genes are TRBV5-6 and TRBJ1-1, with TRBD1 as a possible D gene (6 bases). Trimming cost V 7 bases and J 5 bases, with 15 bases left between them. From germline, CDR1 is SGHDT and CDR2 YYEEEE. The CDR3 runs to 13 residues. The CDR3: CASVGQSRTEAFF. In DNA, the CDR3 is TGTGCCAGCGTCGGACAGTCAAGGACTGAAGCTTTCTTT.

The rearrangement links TRBV6-4 to TRBJ1-1, with 7 bases fitting TRBD1. This CDR3 comprises 14 residues. V lost 2 bases and J lost 6; bases outside the gene matches: 6. Per germline, CDR1 MRHNA and CDR2 SNTAGT. This CDR3 is CASSDGGQGAEAFF. In DNA form, the CDR3 reads TGTGCCAGCAGTGACGGAGGTCAGGGGGCTGAAGCTTTCTTT.

The rearrangement uses TRBV5-4 and TRBJ2-1; D possibly corresponds to TRBD2 (5 bases). The V gene lost 1 base and the J gene lost 5 bases, with 7 bases spanning the gap. CDR1 is SGHNT, CDR2 YYREEE, per germline (reference sequence). The CDR3 is made up of 13 amino acids. The CDR3 coding sequence is TGTGCCAGCAGCTTGCAGAGGGACAATGAGCAGTTCTTC. This sequence encodes CASSLQRDNEQFF.

The rearrangement links TRBV25-1 to TRBJ1-4; TRBD1 aligns across 7 bases. Germline CDR1 and CDR2: MGHDK and SYGVNS. The CDR3 has 15 amino acids. V was pared by 3 bases and J by 4 bases, with 5 bases of the junction left unmatched. This chain's CDR3 is CASSDWTGDNEKLFF. Written as DNA, the CDR3 is TGTGCCAGCAGTGACTGGACAGGAGATAATGAAAAACTGTTTTTT.

This chain joins TRBV27 and TRBJ1-6, with D possibly matching TRBD1 (5 bases). V lost 10 bases to trimming and J lost 6 bases, with 13 bases between them. The CDR3 runs 13 residues. Germline CDR1 reads MNHEY; CDR2 reads SMNVEV (reference sequence). The CDR3 reads CANRRDGNSPLHF. In DNA form, the CDR3 reads TGTGCCAACCGGAGGGACGGTAATTCACCCCTCCACTTT.

The rearrangement joins TRBV5-8 to TRBJ1-4, with D perhaps matching TRBD1 (6 bases). The CDR3 consists of 14 residues. The V end lost 4 bases, the J end lost 3 bases, and 10 bases lay between the germline ends. In germline, CDR1 is SGHTS, CDR2 YDEGEE. CDR3 sequence reads: CASSVDSSNEKLFF. The CDR3 bases are TGTGCCAGCAGCGTGGACAGTTCTAATGAAAAACTGTTTTTT.

The rearrangement joins TRBV6-5 to TRBJ1-1; possibly TRBD1 for D (6 bases). Germline V gives CDR1 MNHEY, CDR2 SVGAGI. V dropped 8 bases and J dropped 0 bases, with 16 bases sitting between them. The CDR3 has 15 amino acids. The DNA for the CDR3 is TGTGCCAGCCGCCCCGGGGGGCGGATGAACACTGAAGCTTTCTTT. Amino acids: CASRPGGRMNTEAFF.

The rearrangement links TRBV5-5 to TRBJ1-3, with unresolved D. CDR3 length: 17 amino acids. V was shortened by 1 base and J by 0 bases, with 14 bases between the two germline ends. CDR1 SGHKS and CDR2 YYEKEE come from the germline V gene (reference sequence). The CDR3 is CASSLSVQTYSGNTIYF. Here the CDR3 DNA reads TGTGCCAGCAGCTTGAGTGTACAGACCTACTCTGGAAACACCATATATTTT.

V gene TRBV6-4 combines with J gene TRBJ1-4; D is ambiguous. There are 14 residues in the CDR3. From germline, CDR1 is MRHNA and CDR2 SNTAGT. The V end lost 11 bases, the J end lost 0 bases, and 13 bases lay between the germline ends. The DNA of the CDR3 is TGTGCCCCCCGGCCGGAGCCAACTAATGAAAAACTGTTTTTT. It encodes CAPRPEPTNEKLFF.

This chain uses TRBV27 with TRBJ2-7; 9 bases agree with TRBD1. Germline lookup yields CDR1 MNHEY and CDR2 SMNVEV (reference sequence). V lost 8 bases and J lost 3; bases outside the gene matches: 2. The CDR3 length is 12 residues. The CDR3 spells CASGGQGYEQYF. The CDR3 DNA reads TGTGCCAGCGGGGGACAGGGCTACGAGCAGTACTTC.

This chain joins TRBV10-1 and TRBJ2-4; tentatively, D is TRBD2 (5 bases). This CDR3 spans 14 amino acids. Germline V gene lookup returns CDR1 WNHNN and CDR2 SYGVQD (reference sequence). The V and J ends lost 6 bases and 6 bases respectively, with 15 bases between them. The CDR3 here is CASSGGSGRNIQYF. For the CDR3, the DNA is TGCGCCAGCAGCGGAGGATCTGGGCGAAACATTCAGTACTTC.

V and J are TRBV11-3 and TRBJ2-2; no definite D call. CDR3 size: 15 residues. In germline, CDR1 is SGHNT, CDR2 YENEEA. Between the trimmed V and J ends, which lost 1 base and 4 bases, there was a span of 10 bases. The CDR3 here is CASSLANRSTGELFF. The CDR3 DNA is TGTGCCAGCAGCTTAGCGAATCGGTCCACCGGGGAGCTGTTTTTT. Filled out from reference TRBV11-3 and TRBJ2-2, the complete variable domain reads EAGVVQSPRYKIIEKKQPVAFWCNPISGHNTLYWYLQNLGQGPELLIRYENEEAVDDSQLPKDRFSAERLKGVDSTLKIQPAELGDSAVYLCASSLANRSTGELFFGEGSRLTVL.

This chain links TRBV6-4 with TRBJ2-2; D may be TRBD1 (5 bases). Germline V gives CDR1 MRHNA, CDR2 SNTAGT. Trimming shortened V by 2 bases and J by 5 bases, and 12 bases separated the two germline ends. The CDR3 has 15 residues. CDR3 loop: CASSDRGTATGELFF. CDR3 bases: TGTGCCAGCAGTGACAGGGGCACTGCGACCGGGGAGCTGTTTTTT.

This clone was detected once. V gene TRBV19 combines with J gene TRBJ2-1; 8 nucleotides match TRBD1. V gave up 6 bases and J gave up 6 bases; unmatched junction bases: 7. This CDR3 is built from 14 residues. Germline V CDR1 and CDR2: LNHDA, SQIVND (reference sequence). The CDR3 sequence is CASRRQGQSNEQFF. The CDR3 DNA sequence: TGTGCCAGTAGGAGACAGGGGCAATCCAATGAGCAGTTCTTC.

The gene calls are TRBV12-3 or TRBV12-4 and TRBJ1-6; D is ambiguous. V shed 6 bases and J shed 8 bases, with 11 bases lying between them. This CDR3 has 13 residues. CDR3 DNA: TGTGCCAGCAGACGTCTCCAGGATTCACCCCTCCACTTT. The encoded protein is CASRRLQDSPLHF.

As for this clone: The sample has other DNA sequences that encode this CDR3 too. The V gene is TRBV19, the J gene TRBJ1-5, with D unclear. The germline V and J ends were trimmed by 3 bases and 4 bases, with 4 bases remaining between them. In germline, CDR1 is LNHDA, CDR2 SQIVND (reference sequence). The CDR3 extends over 12 amino acids. Here the CDR3 reads CASSMRNQPQHF. In nucleotides, the CDR3 is TGTGCCAGTAGTATGCGGAATCAGCCCCAGCATTTT.